This T cell receptor beta chain derives from a study of cytomegalovirus exposure and HLA in healthy donors. This clone was seen a few times. Its specificity is not known. The CDR3 has 15 amino acids. J gave up 7 bases and V 0 bases, and 4 bases lay outside the gene matches. The germline CDR1 and CDR2 sequences are SGHDT and YYEEEE. Study-wide results and caveats: Analyzed later, most CMV-associated TCR beta chains appeared HLA-restricted. Most TCR sequences proved rare, with some public TCRs found in many donors. Relative to the approximately 700-donor mean, N-insertions were reportedly fewer in an Asian-associated ancestry cluster in a later analysis.

It was healthy bone marrow donors who served as donors. With 60 Vbeta and 13 Jbeta primers, the PCR was carried out. Only in-frame clones appear in the TCRdb table, and some are missing; sequencing was by immunoSEQ multiplex PCR. The data contain fewer than 90,000 clones, around 74% of them singletons. The sample taken for sequencing was PBMCs. The sequence was obtained from a man aged 25-45 years in good health and CMV-seropositive. V and J are TRBV5-6 and TRBJ1-6; 7 positions agree with TRBD1. The CDR3 DNA sequence: TGTGCCAGCAGCTTGGTCGGCAGGGGGAATTCACCCCTCCACTTT. Encoded protein: CASSLVGRGNSPLHF.